This T cell receptor beta chain was sequenced in a study of tumor and adjacent non-tumor tissue in lung cancer. Study as a whole: Each sample yielded a few million productive TCRbeta reads on average. Overall study results and limits: Normal lung showed higher cumulative top 100 clone frequency than tumor. Compared with tumor, normal lung showed significantly lower TCR diversity.

TCRbeta libraries were built with three rounds of nested PCR, modified from ARM-PCR. MiXCR, applied by TCRdb to the multiplex PCR reads, yields one record per CDR3 protein. This sample has approximately 79,000 distinct CDR3 sequences, with about 61% found just once. The template was RNA from unsorted bulk tissue. Chemotherapy-naive patients with new lung cancer underwent thoracic surgery in China, August–November 2014. About this clonotype: Its antigen is still unknown.

The V gene lost 3 bases and the J gene lost 6 bases, with 11 bases spanning the gap. There are 12 residues in the CDR3. The germline V gene has CDR1 DFQATT and CDR2 SNEGSKA (reference sequence). The TCR sequence derives from a man in his sixties or seventies with non-small cell lung cancer. This rearrangement joins TRBV20-1 to TRBJ2-5, with D possibly TRBD2 on 6 matching bases. Sequenced material: lung tumor tissue. CDR3 sequence reads: CSARFGRKTQYF. The CDR3 region has the DNA TGCAGTGCTAGGTTCGGGAGAAAGACCCAGTACTTC.